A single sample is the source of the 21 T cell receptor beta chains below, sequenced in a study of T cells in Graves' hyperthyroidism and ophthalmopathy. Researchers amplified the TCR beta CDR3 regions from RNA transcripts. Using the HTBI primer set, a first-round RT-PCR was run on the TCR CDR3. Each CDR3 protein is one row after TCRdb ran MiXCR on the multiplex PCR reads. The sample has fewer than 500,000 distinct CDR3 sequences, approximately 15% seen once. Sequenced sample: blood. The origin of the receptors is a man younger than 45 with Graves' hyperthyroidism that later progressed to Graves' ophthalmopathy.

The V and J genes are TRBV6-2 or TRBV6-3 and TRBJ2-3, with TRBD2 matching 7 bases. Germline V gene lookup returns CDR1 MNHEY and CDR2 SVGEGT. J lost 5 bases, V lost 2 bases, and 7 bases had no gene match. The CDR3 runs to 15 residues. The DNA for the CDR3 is TGTGCCAGCAGTTACGGAAGCGGGGCGGAAGATACGCAGTATTTT. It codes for CASSYGSGAEDTQYF.

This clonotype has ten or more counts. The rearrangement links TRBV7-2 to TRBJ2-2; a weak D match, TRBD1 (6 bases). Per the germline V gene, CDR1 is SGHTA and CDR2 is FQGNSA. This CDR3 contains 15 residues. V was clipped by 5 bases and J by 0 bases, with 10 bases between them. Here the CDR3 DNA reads TGTGCCAGCAGCCACGGGACATCGAACACCGGGGAGCTGTTTTTT. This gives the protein CASSHGTSNTGELFF.

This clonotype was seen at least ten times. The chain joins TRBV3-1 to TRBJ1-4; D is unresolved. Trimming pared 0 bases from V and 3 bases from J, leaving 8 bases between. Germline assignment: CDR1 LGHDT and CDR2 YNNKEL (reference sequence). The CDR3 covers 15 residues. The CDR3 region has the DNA TGTGCCAGCAGCCAAGAGTTGGCCGCTAATGAAAAACTGTTTTTT. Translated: CASSQELAANEKLFF.

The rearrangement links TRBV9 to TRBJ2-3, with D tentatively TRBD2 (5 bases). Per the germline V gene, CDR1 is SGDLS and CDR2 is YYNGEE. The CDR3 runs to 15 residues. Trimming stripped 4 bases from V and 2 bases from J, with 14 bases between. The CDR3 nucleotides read TGTGCCAGCAGCCACGAACTAGGGTCCACAGATACGCAGTATTTT. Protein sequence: CASSHELGSTDTQYF.

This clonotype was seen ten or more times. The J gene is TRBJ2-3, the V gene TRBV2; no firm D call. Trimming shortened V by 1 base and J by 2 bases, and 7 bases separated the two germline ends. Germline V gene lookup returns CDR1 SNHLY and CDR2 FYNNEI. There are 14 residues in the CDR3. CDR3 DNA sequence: TGTGCCAGCAGTGAAGACTACCTCACAGATACGCAGTATTTT. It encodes CASSEDYLTDTQYF.

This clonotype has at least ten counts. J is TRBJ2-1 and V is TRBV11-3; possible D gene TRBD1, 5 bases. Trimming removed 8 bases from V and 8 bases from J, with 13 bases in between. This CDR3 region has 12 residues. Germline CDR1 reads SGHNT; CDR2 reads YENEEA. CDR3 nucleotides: TGTGCCAGCTCCCCTTTGGGGCATGAGCAGTTCTTC. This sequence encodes CASSPLGHEQFF.

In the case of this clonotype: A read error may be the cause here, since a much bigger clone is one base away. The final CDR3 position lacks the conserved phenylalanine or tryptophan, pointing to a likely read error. DNA for the CDR3: TGCGCCAGCAGCCAGGGACAGGGGCCTTCCTACGAGCAGTACTGC. It specifies CASSQGQGPSYEQYC. The chain has TRBV4-1 and TRBJ2-7; 10 bases are a match to TRBD1. V gave up 3 bases and J gave up 1 base; unmatched junction bases: 3. The CDR3 loop spans 15 amino acids. Per the germline V gene, CDR1 is MGHRA and CDR2 is YSYEKL.

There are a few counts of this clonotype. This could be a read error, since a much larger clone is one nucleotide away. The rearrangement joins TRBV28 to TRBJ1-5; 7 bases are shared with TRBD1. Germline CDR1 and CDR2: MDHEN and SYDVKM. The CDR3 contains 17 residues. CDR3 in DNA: TGTACCAGCAGGGGGACACGACTAACCCAAAGCAATCAGCCCCAGCATTTT. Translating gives CTSRGTRLTQSNQPQHF.

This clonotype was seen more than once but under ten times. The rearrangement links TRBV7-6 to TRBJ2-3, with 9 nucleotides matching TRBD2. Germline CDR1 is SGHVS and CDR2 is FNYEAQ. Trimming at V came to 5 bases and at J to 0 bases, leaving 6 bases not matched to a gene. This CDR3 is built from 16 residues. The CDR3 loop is CASSPWTSASTDTQYF. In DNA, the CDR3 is TGTGCCAGCAGCCCCTGGACTAGCGCAAGCACAGATACGCAGTATTTT.

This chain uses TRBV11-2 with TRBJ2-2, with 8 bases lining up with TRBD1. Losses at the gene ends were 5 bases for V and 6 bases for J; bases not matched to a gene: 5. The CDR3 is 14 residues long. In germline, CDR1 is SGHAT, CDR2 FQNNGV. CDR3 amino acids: CASSAYRGAGELFF. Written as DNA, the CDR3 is TGTGCCAGCAGCGCATACAGGGGGGCCGGGGAGCTGTTTTTT. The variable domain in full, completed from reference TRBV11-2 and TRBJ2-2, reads EAGVAQSPRYKIIEKRQSVAFWCNPISGHATLYWYQQILGQGPKLLIQFQNNGVVDDSQLPKDRFSAERLKGVDSTLKIQPAKLEDSAVYLCASSAYRGAGELFFGEGSRLTVL.

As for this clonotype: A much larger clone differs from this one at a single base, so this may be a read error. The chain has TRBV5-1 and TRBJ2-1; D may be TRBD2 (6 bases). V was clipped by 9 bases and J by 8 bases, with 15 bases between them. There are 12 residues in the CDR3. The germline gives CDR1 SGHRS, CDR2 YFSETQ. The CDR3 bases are TGCGCCACATCCAGCGGGTACGATGAGCAGTTCTTC. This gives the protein CATSSGYDEQFF.

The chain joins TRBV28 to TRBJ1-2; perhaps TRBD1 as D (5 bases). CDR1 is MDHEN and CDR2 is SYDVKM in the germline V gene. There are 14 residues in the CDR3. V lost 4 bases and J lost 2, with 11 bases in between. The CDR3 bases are TGTGCCAGCAGTTCCTCAGGGCTAAACTATGGCTACACCTTC. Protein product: CASSSSGLNYGYTF.

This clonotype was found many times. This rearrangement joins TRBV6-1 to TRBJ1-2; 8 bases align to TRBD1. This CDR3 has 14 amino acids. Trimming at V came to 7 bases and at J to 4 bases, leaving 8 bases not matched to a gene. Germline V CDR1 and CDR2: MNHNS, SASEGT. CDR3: CASNRDRLSYGYTF. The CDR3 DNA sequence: TGTGCCAGCAACCGGGACAGGCTATCCTATGGCTACACCTTC.

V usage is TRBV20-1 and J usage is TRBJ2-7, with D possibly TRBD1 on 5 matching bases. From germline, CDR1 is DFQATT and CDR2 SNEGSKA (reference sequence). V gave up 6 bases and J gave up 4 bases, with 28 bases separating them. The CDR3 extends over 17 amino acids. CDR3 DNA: TGCAGTGCCGTTGGACATGCTGGACCACATGTCGGATACGAGCAGTACTTC. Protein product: CSAVGHAGPHVGYEQYF.

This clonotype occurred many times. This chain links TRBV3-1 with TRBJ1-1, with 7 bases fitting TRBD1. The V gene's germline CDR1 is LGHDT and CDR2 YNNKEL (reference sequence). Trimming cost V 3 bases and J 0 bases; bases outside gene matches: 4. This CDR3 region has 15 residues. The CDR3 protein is CASSQGGQLNTEAFF. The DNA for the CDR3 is TGTGCCAGCAGCCAGGGGGGACAGCTGAACACTGAAGCTTTCTTT.

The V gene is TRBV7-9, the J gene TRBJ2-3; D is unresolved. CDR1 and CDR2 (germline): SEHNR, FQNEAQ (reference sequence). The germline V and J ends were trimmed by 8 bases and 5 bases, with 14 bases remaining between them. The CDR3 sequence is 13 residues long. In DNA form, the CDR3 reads TGTGCCAGCCAATCTCGATTAGGAGATACGCAGTATTTT. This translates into CASQSRLGDTQYF.

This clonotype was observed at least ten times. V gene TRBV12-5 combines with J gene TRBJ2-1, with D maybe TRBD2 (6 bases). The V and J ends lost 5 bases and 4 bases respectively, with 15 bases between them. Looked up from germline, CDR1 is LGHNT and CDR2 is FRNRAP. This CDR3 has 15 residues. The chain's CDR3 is CASGQSRDFYNEQFF. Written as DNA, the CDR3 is TGTGCTAGTGGTCAGTCCCGGGACTTTTACAATGAGCAGTTCTTC.

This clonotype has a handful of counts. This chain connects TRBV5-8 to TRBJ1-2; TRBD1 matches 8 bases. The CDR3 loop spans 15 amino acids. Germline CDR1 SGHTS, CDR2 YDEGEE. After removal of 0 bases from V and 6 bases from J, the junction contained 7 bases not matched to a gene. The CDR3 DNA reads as TGTGCCAGCAGCTTGGAGGTCAGGGGGCGGGATGGCTACACCTTC. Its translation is CASSLEVRGRDGYTF.

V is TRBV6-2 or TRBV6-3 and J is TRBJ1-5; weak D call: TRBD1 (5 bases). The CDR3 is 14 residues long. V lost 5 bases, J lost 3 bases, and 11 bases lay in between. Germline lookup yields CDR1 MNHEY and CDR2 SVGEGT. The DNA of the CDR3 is TGTGCCAGCAGTATTAGACAGAACAATCAGCCCCAGCATTTT. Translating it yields CASSIRQNNQPQHF.

DNA of the CDR3: TGTGCCATCAGCGTCGGGCTGTATACGGACTATGGCTACACCTTC. Its translation is CAISVGLYTDYGYTF. This chain links TRBV10-3 with TRBJ1-2; no clear D. The V gene's germline CDR1 is ENHRY and CDR2 SYGVKD. V was shortened by 6 bases and J by 3 bases, with 17 bases between the two germline ends. The CDR3 is 15 residues long.

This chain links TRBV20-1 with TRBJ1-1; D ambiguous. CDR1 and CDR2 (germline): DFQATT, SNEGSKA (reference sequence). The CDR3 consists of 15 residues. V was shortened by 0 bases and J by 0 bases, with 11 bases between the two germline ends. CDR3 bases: TGCAGTGCTAGAGATTGGGAAGGGATGAACACTGAAGCTTTCTTT. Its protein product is CSARDWEGMNTEAFF.